This section outlines one T cell receptor (beta chain) sequence together with its context. Its antigen is as yet unknown. Trimming left V 6 bases short and J 0 bases short, with 23 bases between. The CDR3 spans 18 residues. Germline loops: CDR1 KGHSH, CDR2 LQKENI. These data are taken from a study of tumor-infiltrating lymphocytes in localized non-small cell lung cancer. The wider study: Several tumor histologies, both smoking statuses, and some post-neoadjuvant chemotherapy samples were included.

Notes on the study in general: Technical variation could not be separated from intratumor heterogeneity here. No link was found between tumor T-cell fraction and recurrence-free survival. Available tissue quantity limited TCR sequencing to a patient subset.

Produced via immunoSEQ multiplex PCR; TCRdb's table is partial and in-frame only. The table has approximately 11,000 clones, 63% seen once; the top ten hold 7% to 10%. The chain uses TRBV18 and TRBJ2-5; D may match TRBD1 or TRBD2 (7 bases each). The clonotype originates from a human donor with non-small cell lung cancer. Sequenced material: lung tumor tissue. This chain's CDR3 is CASSRQGGGRGYQETQYF. CDR3 nucleotide sequence: TGTGCCAGCTCCCGACAGGGAGGGGGACGGGGCTACCAAGAGACCCAGTACTTC.